This TCR beta chain came from a study of blood T cell repertoires in COVID-19. Overall study: Some COVID-19 samples were acute and others convalescent; all came from the United States, Italy and Spain. The cDNA or gDNA used as material had been derived from T cells, B-cell-depleted T cells, or PBMCs.

In the authors' methods: Reference gene primer amplification gave nucleated cell count estimates. This table comes from immunoSEQ multiplex PCR, and its TCRdb copy is limited to in-frame clones, with some not included. That table furnishes V, J and clone size, whereas the DNA furnished D and trimming. The table has almost 50,000 clones, roughly 84% seen once. V was pared by 11 bases and J by 10 bases, with 9 bases of the junction left unmatched. Germline V lookup: CDR1 MDHEN, CDR2 SYDVKM. CDR3 length equals 13 residues. The chain uses TRBV28 and TRBJ1-6, with TRBD1 identical over 9 bases. This TCR was sampled from a man in his forties or fifties with acute or convalescent COVID-19. The source material was peripheral blood. The CDR3 is CAATGGGWSPLHF. The DNA of the CDR3 is TGTGCCGCTACAGGGGGCGGGTGGTCACCCCTCCACTTT. Filled out from reference TRBV28 and TRBJ1-6, the complete variable domain reads DVKVTQSSRYLVKRTGEKVFLECVQDMDHENMFWYRQDPGLGLRLIYFSYDVKMKEKGDIPEGYSVSREKKERFSLILESASTNQTSMYLCAATGGGWSPLHFGNGTRLTVT.